A selection of T cell receptor beta chains follows, all from one sample in a study of neurological immune-mediated disorders. TCRdb re-analysed the 5' RACE reads in MiXCR, keeping a single row per CDR3 protein. The sample records about 74,000 distinct CDR3 sequences, around 5.2% being singletons. Material for sequencing was PBMCs. These receptors all come from a young man with multiple sclerosis. CDR3s include the opening cysteine and the closing phenylalanine or tryptophan. Each record gives: clone size, CDR3 length, D gene, V gene, J gene, CDR3 protein, CDR3 DNA. D genes are given only for firm matches. Expanded clones are given a class, and other clones once, few, many or no size at all.

clone_size: many
cdr3_length: 14
d_call: .
v_call: TRBV11-2
j_call: TRBJ1-5
cdr3_aa: CASSLDYSNQPQHF
cdr3_nt: TGTGCCAGCAGCTTAGATTATAGCAATCAGCCCCAGCATTTT

clone_size: .
cdr3_length: 13
d_call: .
v_call: TRBV19
j_call: TRBJ1-5
cdr3_aa: CASSIEQGQPQHF
cdr3_nt: TGTGCCAGTAGTATTGAGCAAGGCCAGCCCCAGCATTTT

clone_size: many
cdr3_length: 15
d_call: .
v_call: TRBV29-1
j_call: TRBJ2-3
cdr3_aa: CSVEGGGRGTDTQYF
cdr3_nt: TGCAGCGTTGAAGGTGGAGGAAGGGGCACAGATACGCAGTATTTT

clone_size: many
cdr3_length: 12
d_call: .
v_call: TRBV5-1
j_call: TRBJ2-7
cdr3_aa: CASSLDTIGQYF
cdr3_nt: TGCGCCAGCAGCTTGGACACGATCGGGCAGTACTTC

clone_size: many
cdr3_length: 12
d_call: .
v_call: TRBV6-6
j_call: TRBJ2-1
cdr3_aa: CASSYSGNEQFF
cdr3_nt: TGTGCCAGCAGTTACTCAGGGAATGAGCAGTTCTTC

clone_size: many
cdr3_length: 14
d_call: .
v_call: TRBV3-1
j_call: TRBJ1-3
cdr3_aa: CASSRVMGGNTIYF
cdr3_nt: TGTGCCAGCAGCCGTGTAATGGGTGGAAACACCATATATTTT

clone_size: many
cdr3_length: 15
d_call: .
v_call: TRBV20-1
j_call: TRBJ1-1
cdr3_aa: CSAPGGGRGSAEAFF
cdr3_nt: TGCAGTGCACCGGGGGGGGGGCGCGGGAGCGCTGAAGCTTTCTTT

clone_size: many
cdr3_length: 16
d_call: .
v_call: TRBV5-1
j_call: TRBJ2-7
cdr3_aa: CASSFGVFRAPHEQYF
cdr3_nt: TGCGCCAGCAGCTTTGGGGTATTCAGGGCTCCCCACGAGCAGTACTTC

clone_size: many
cdr3_length: 15
d_call: TRBD1
v_call: TRBV7-2
j_call: TRBJ1-2
cdr3_aa: CASSLQGSDNYGYTF
cdr3_nt: TGTGCCAGCAGCCTACAGGGGTCCGATAACTATGGCTACACCTTC

clone_size: many
cdr3_length: 19
d_call: TRBD2
v_call: TRBV7-2
j_call: TRBJ2-3
cdr3_aa: CASRKWGLAGGGGTDTQYF
cdr3_nt: TGTGCCAGCAGAAAATGGGGACTAGCGGGAGGAGGGGGCACAGATACGCAGTATTTT

clone_size: many
cdr3_length: 13
d_call: .
v_call: TRBV12-3/TRBV12-4
j_call: TRBJ2-3
cdr3_aa: CASSLLAADTQYF
cdr3_nt: TGTGCCAGCAGTTTATTGGCGGCAGATACGCAGTATTTT

clone_size: many
cdr3_length: 11
d_call: .
v_call: TRBV6-2/TRBV6-3
j_call: TRBJ2-1
cdr3_aa: CAGGSYNEQFF
cdr3_nt: TGTGCCGGGGGGTCCTACAATGAGCAGTTCTTC

clone_size: many
cdr3_length: 13
d_call: .
v_call: TRBV7-2
j_call: TRBJ2-7
cdr3_aa: CASRQGLGYEQYF
cdr3_nt: TGTGCCAGCAGGCAGGGGTTGGGGTACGAGCAGTACTTC

clone_size: many
cdr3_length: 17
d_call: TRBD1
v_call: TRBV3-1
j_call: TRBJ2-1
cdr3_aa: CASSPGGAGGAYNEQFF
cdr3_nt: TGTGCCAGCAGCCCAGGTGGGGCAGGGGGCGCTTACAATGAGCAGTTCTTC

clone_size: many
cdr3_length: 13
d_call: .
v_call: TRBV3-1
j_call: TRBJ1-2
cdr3_aa: CASSQSLNYGYTF
cdr3_nt: TGTGCCAGCAGCCAAAGTCTGAACTATGGCTACACCTTC

clone_size: many
cdr3_length: 14
d_call: TRBD1
v_call: TRBV6-6
j_call: TRBJ2-2
cdr3_aa: CASNTLTGAGELFF
cdr3_nt: TGTGCCAGCAATACACTTACAGGGGCCGGGGAGCTGTTTTTT

clone_size: many
cdr3_length: 15
d_call: TRBD2
v_call: TRBV12-3/TRBV12-4
j_call: TRBJ2-3
cdr3_aa: CASSFASGGAKTQYF
cdr3_nt: TGTGCCAGCAGTTTCGCTAGCGGGGGGGCAAAGACGCAGTATTTT

clone_size: many
cdr3_length: 18
d_call: TRBD2
v_call: TRBV14
j_call: TRBJ2-1
cdr3_aa: CASSQGPLGGSSYNEQFF
cdr3_nt: TGTGCCAGCAGCCAAGGGCCCCTGGGGGGGAGCTCCTACAATGAGCAGTTCTTC

clone_size: many
cdr3_length: 13
d_call: .
v_call: TRBV6-2/TRBV6-3
j_call: TRBJ1-5
cdr3_aa: CASTLKGAQPQHF
cdr3_nt: TGTGCCAGCACACTGAAGGGTGCTCAGCCCCAGCATTTT

clone_size: many
cdr3_length: 15
d_call: .
v_call: TRBV7-6
j_call: TRBJ2-3
cdr3_aa: CASSFREPGTDTQYF
cdr3_nt: TGTGCCAGCAGCTTCCGGGAACCTGGCACAGATACGCAGTATTTT

clone_size: many
cdr3_length: 15
d_call: .
v_call: TRBV6-5
j_call: TRBJ1-6
cdr3_aa: CASTPQGLDNSPLHF
cdr3_nt: TGTGCCAGCACCCCTCAGGGGCTCGATAATTCACCCCTCCACTTT

clone_size: many
cdr3_length: 15
d_call: .
v_call: TRBV5-1
j_call: TRBJ1-3
cdr3_aa: CASSLEGRVGNTIYF
cdr3_nt: TGCGCCAGCAGCTTGGAGGGCAGAGTTGGAAACACCATATATTTT

clone_size: many
cdr3_length: 14
d_call: TRBD2
v_call: TRBV11-2
j_call: TRBJ2-5
cdr3_aa: CASSASGSGETQYF
cdr3_nt: TGTGCCAGCAGCGCTAGCGGGAGTGGTGAGACCCAGTACTTC

clone_size: many
cdr3_length: 16
d_call: TRBD2
v_call: TRBV12-3/TRBV12-4
j_call: TRBJ2-1
cdr3_aa: CASSSLRAGADNEQFF
cdr3_nt: TGTGCCAGCAGTTCCCTTAGGGCGGGAGCCGACAATGAGCAGTTCTTC

clone_size: many
cdr3_length: 14
d_call: .
v_call: TRBV6-1
j_call: TRBJ1-6
cdr3_aa: CASSERELNSPLHF
cdr3_nt: TGTGCCAGCAGTGAACGCGAACTTAATTCACCCCTCCACTTT

clone_size: many
cdr3_length: 12
d_call: .
v_call: TRBV28
j_call: TRBJ1-2
cdr3_aa: CASSPGFLGYTF
cdr3_nt: TGTGCCAGCAGTCCTGGTTTTCTGGGCTACACCTTC

clone_size: .
cdr3_length: 11
d_call: .
v_call: TRBV20-1
j_call: TRBJ1-2
cdr3_aa: CSASGSYGYTF
cdr3_nt: TGCAGTGCTAGTGGCAGCTATGGCTACACCTTC

clone_size: many
cdr3_length: 13
d_call: .
v_call: TRBV20-1
j_call: TRBJ1-2
cdr3_aa: CSALDPRLWGYTF
cdr3_nt: TGCAGTGCCCTAGACCCCAGGTTGTGGGGCTACACCTTC